Below, 28 T cell receptor beta chains from the same sample are listed, as sequenced in a study of cytomegalovirus exposure and HLA in healthy donors (TCRdb year 2017). Libraries were prepared through the immunoSEQ multiplex PCR assay. Drawn from immuneACCESS, this table holds only the in-frame rearrangements with V and J called that TCRdb kept. Clones are partly lost; checked studies trace under half to an unresolved V gene and leave the rest unexplained. The sample table lists 130,000 to 150,000 clones, about 89% of them with a count of one. The ten largest clones take up 0.6% to 0.8% of the sample. Sequenced: PBMCs. The receptors were sampled from a man between 18 and 29 years old in good health and CMV-seronegative.

The V gene is TRBV9, the J gene TRBJ1-2; TRBD1 matches 11 bases. Germline values: CDR1 SGDLS, CDR2 YYNGEE. Losses at the gene ends were 3 bases for V and 5 bases for J; bases not matched to a gene: 3. The CDR3 loop spans 14 amino acids. Here the CDR3 reads CASSEDRGLYGYTF. CDR3 in DNA: TGTGCCAGCAGCGAGGACAGGGGGCTGTATGGCTACACCTTC.

The CDR3 reads CASSGLAGGELFF. For the CDR3, the DNA is TGTGCCAGCAGTGGACTAGCTGGCGGGGAGCTGTTTTTT. The gene calls are TRBV2 and TRBJ2-2, with TRBD2 matching over 7 bases. The CDR3 spans 13 residues. The J segment lost 7 bases and the V segment lost 4 bases, leaving 3 bases of the junction unmatched. Germline CDR1 SNHLY, CDR2 FYNNEI. Full variable domain (rest looked up from reference TRBV2 and TRBJ2-2): EPEVTQTPSHQVTQMGQEVILRCVPISNHLYFYWYRQILGQKVEFLVSFYNNEISEKSEIFDDQFSVERPDGSNFTLKIRSTKLEDSAMYFCASSGLAGGELFFGEGSRLTVL.

This clone turned up a few times. The rearrangement links TRBV6-5 to TRBJ1-2, with TRBD1 matching 8 bases. CDR1 is MNHEY, CDR2 SVGAGI, per germline. Trimming at V came to 5 bases and at J to 3 bases, leaving 5 bases not matched to a gene. The CDR3 has 14 residues. In DNA form, the CDR3 reads TGTGCCAGCAGTAGGACAGGGACGGACTATGGCTACACCTTC. Amino acids: CASSRTGTDYGYTF.

The genes are TRBV27 and TRBJ2-3; D not certain. Trimming pared 2 bases from V and 3 bases from J, leaving 12 bases between. This CDR3 comprises 15 residues. Germline CDR1 and CDR2: MNHEY and SMNVEV (reference sequence). CDR3 coding DNA: TGTGCCAGCAGTTTACTGGGTGGCGGAACAGATACGCAGTATTTT. This codes for CASSLLGGGTDTQYF.

The chain couples TRBV2 to TRBJ1-2; weak D call: TRBD1 (6 bases). The germline gives CDR1 SNHLY, CDR2 FYNNEI. Trimming removed 5 bases at V and 2 bases at J, with 12 bases between. CDR3 length: 14 amino acids. CDR3 nucleotide sequence: TGTGCCAGCAGTTTCTCCGACAGGAACTATGGCTACACCTTC. It translates to CASSFSDRNYGYTF.

This chain uses TRBV15 with TRBJ2-3; 8 nucleotides agree with TRBD2. Germline V gene lookup returns CDR1 LNHNV and CDR2 YYDKDF (reference sequence). This CDR3 has 16 amino acids. V lost 0 bases to trimming and J lost 8 bases; unmatched junction nucleotides: 10. The CDR3 DNA reads as TGTGCCACCAGCAGAGATCTAGGCGGGAGGTTTACTACGCAGTATTTT. Amino acids: CATSRDLGGRFTTQYF.

For the CDR3, the DNA is TGTGCCAGCAGCCAGGGTTACACCGGGGAGCTGTTTTTT. Its protein is CASSQGYTGELFF. The chain has TRBV11-3 and TRBJ2-2, with D possibly TRBD1 on 5 matching bases. Looked up from germline, CDR1 is SGHNT and CDR2 is YENEEA. This CDR3 is built from 13 residues. With 5 bases removed from V and 3 bases from J, the gap between germline ends came to 7 bases. Based on the CDR3 plus reference TRBV11-3 and TRBJ2-2, the full variable domain is EAGVVQSPRYKIIEKKQPVAFWCNPISGHNTLYWYLQNLGQGPELLIRYENEEAVDDSQLPKDRFSAERLKGVDSTLKIQPAELGDSAVYLCASSQGYTGELFFGEGSRLTVL.

This clone was detected once. This chain connects TRBV11-2 to TRBJ2-3; 10 positions match TRBD2. Germline CDR1 SGHAT, CDR2 FQNNGV. This CDR3 comprises 16 residues. V lost 2 bases to trimming and J lost 1 base; unmatched junction nucleotides: 3. In DNA, the CDR3 is TGTGCCAGCAGCTTATCCAGCGGGGGGGGCACAGATACGCAGTATTTT. It specifies CASSLSSGGGTDTQYF.

The gene calls are TRBV2 and TRBJ2-1, with 11 bases fitting TRBD2. The trim removed 6 bases at V and 5 bases at J, leaving 6 bases unmatched. Germline V CDR1 and CDR2: SNHLY, FYNNEI. The CDR3 loop spans 15 amino acids. The CDR3 here is CASRTTSGGNNEQFF. The CDR3 DNA is TGTGCCAGCAGGACCACTAGCGGGGGAAACAATGAGCAGTTCTTC.

The chain joins TRBV5-8 to TRBJ2-2; D perhaps matches TRBD2 (6 bases). The V gene's germline CDR1 is SGHTS and CDR2 YDEGEE. The CDR3 consists of 15 residues. The V end was cut by 4 bases, the J end by 5 bases, with 15 bases between. CDR3 protein: CASSTSGTSTGELFF. CDR3 sequence (DNA): TGTGCCAGCAGCACCTCCGGGACTTCAACCGGGGAGCTGTTTTTT. The full variable domain, with the rest looked up from reference TRBV5-8 and TRBJ2-2, is EAGVTQSPTHLIKTRGQQATLRCSPISGHTSVYWYQQALGLGLQFLLWYDEGEERNRGNFPPRFSGRQFPNYSSELNVNALELEDSALYLCASSTSGTSTGELFFGEGSRLTVL.

This CDR3 is CASSLKTGAGNQPQHF. DNA for the CDR3: TGTGCCAGCAGCTTAAAGACAGGGGCGGGCAATCAGCCCCAGCATTTT. This sequence joins TRBV7-9 and TRBJ1-5; 8 nucleotides line up with TRBD1. Germline V gene sequence: CDR1 SEHNR, CDR2 FQNEAQ (reference sequence). Trimming at V came to 2 bases and at J to 2 bases, leaving 5 bases not matched to a gene. The CDR3 is made up of 16 amino acids.

This clone was seen a handful of times. The chain links TRBV5-1 to TRBJ2-1, with D unresolved. The V end lost 5 bases, the J end lost 0 bases, and 3 bases lay between the germline ends. The CDR3 runs 12 residues. Germline V lookup: CDR1 SGHRS, CDR2 YFSETQ. CDR3 coding DNA: TGCGCCAGCAGGAGCTCCTACAATGAGCAGTTCTTC. Its translation: CASRSSYNEQFF. Filled out from reference TRBV5-1 and TRBJ2-1, the complete variable domain reads KAGVTQTPRYLIKTRGQQVTLSCSPISGHRSVSWYQQTPGQGLQFLFEYFSETQRNKGNFPGRFSGRQFSNSRSEMNVSTLELGDSALYLCASRSSYNEQFFGPGTRLTVL.

The chain has TRBV7-2 and TRBJ1-2, with TRBD1 identical over 8 bases. Germline-derived CDR1 and CDR2 are SGHTA and FQGNSA. Trimming removed 5 bases from V and 7 bases from J; junction bases left unmatched: 15. The CDR3 runs 16 residues. Here the CDR3 DNA reads TGTGCCAGCAGCCTTACGACGGGACAGGCTCAGCGTGGCTACACCTTC. It specifies CASSLTTGQAQRGYTF.

CDR3 coding DNA: TGCGCCAGCAGCGGCCCTGGACTAGCGGGGCAGGGTGAGACCCAGTACTTC. The encoded protein is CASSGPGLAGQGETQYF. The rearrangement joins TRBV5-1 to TRBJ2-5; 12 bases align to TRBD2. There are 17 residues in the CDR3. The ends lost 4 bases at V and 5 bases at J; junction bases unmatched: 12. The V gene's germline CDR1 is SGHRS and CDR2 YFSETQ.

The chain has TRBV5-1 and TRBJ2-1, with D tentatively TRBD2 (6 bases). CDR1 and CDR2 (germline): SGHRS, YFSETQ. This CDR3 has 11 residues. Between the trimmed V and J ends, which lost 1 base and 14 bases, there was a span of 10 bases. The CDR3 region has the DNA TGCGCCAGCAGCTTGCTGGAGGGAAAGTTCTTC. Protein product: CASSLLEGKFF.

The chain has TRBV5-1 and TRBJ2-5; TRBD2 matches 9 bases. This CDR3 is built from 14 residues. Germline CDR1 is SGHRS and CDR2 is YFSETQ. Trimming cost V 4 bases and J 4 bases; bases outside gene matches: 5. The chain's CDR3 is CASSMRGGLETQYF. As DNA, the CDR3 is TGCGCCAGCAGCATGCGGGGGGGCCTAGAGACCCAGTACTTC.

This sequence joins TRBV9 and TRBJ1-2; 7 nucleotides line up with TRBD1. The CDR3 is 13 amino acids. Germline values: CDR1 SGDLS, CDR2 YYNGEE. Trimming took 5 bases from V and 6 from J; bases not matched to a gene: 7. The CDR3 reads CASREGQVDGYTF. The CDR3 bases are TGTGCCAGCAGAGAAGGACAGGTCGATGGCTACACCTTC. Filled out from reference TRBV9 and TRBJ1-2, the complete variable domain reads DSGVTQTPKHLITATGQRVTLRCSPRSGDLSVYWYQQSLDQGLQFLIQYYNGEERAKGNILERFSAQQFPDLHSELNLSSLELGDSALYFCASREGQVDGYTFGSGTRLTVV.

The V and J genes are TRBV7-2 and TRBJ1-2, with D possibly TRBD1 on 5 matching bases. Germline values: CDR1 SGHTA, CDR2 FQGNSA. This CDR3 is built from 15 residues. V was shortened by 1 base and J by 6 bases, with 15 bases between the two germline ends. CDR3 bases: TGTGCCAGCAGCTTAGATGGTGGCAGGGTGGATGGCTACACCTTC. Translating it yields CASSLDGGRVDGYTF.

The chain uses TRBV7-7 and TRBJ2-3; the match to TRBD2 covers 10 bases. The CDR3 extends over 15 amino acids. Per the germline V gene, CDR1 is SSHAT and CDR2 is FNYEAQ (reference sequence). V dropped 2 bases and J dropped 2; count of bases not matched to a gene: 1. The CDR3 is CASSLSGGATDTQYF. Here the CDR3 DNA reads TGTGCCAGCAGCTTAAGCGGGGGGGCCACAGATACGCAGTATTTT.

The rearrangement links TRBV7-8 to TRBJ2-2, with 7 bases fitting TRBD1. Germline lookup yields CDR1 SGHVS and CDR2 FQNEAQ. The J segment lost 5 bases and the V segment lost 5 bases, leaving 11 bases of the junction unmatched. The CDR3 consists of 16 residues. In DNA, the CDR3 is TGTGCCAGCAGCCCGCGCCAGGGGGTTTTAACCGGGGAGCTGTTTTTT. Its protein is CASSPRQGVLTGELFF.

The rearrangement uses TRBV9 and TRBJ1-1; 7 bases agree with TRBD1. The CDR3 has 15 amino acids. In germline, CDR1 is SGDLS, CDR2 YYNGEE. Unmatched junction bases numbered 5, after V lost 3 bases and J lost 0 bases. Written as DNA, the CDR3 is TGTGCCAGCAGCGCCGGGGACAGACTGAACACTGAAGCTTTCTTT. Residues: CASSAGDRLNTEAFF.

The CDR3 DNA reads as TGCGCCAGCAGCTTGGTCCGTCAAGAGACCCAGTACTTC. This codes for CASSLVRQETQYF. The chain combines TRBV5-1 with TRBJ2-5; D not certain. Germline V lookup: CDR1 SGHRS, CDR2 YFSETQ. The CDR3 sequence is 13 residues long. The ends were cut back, 0 bases at V and 2 bases at J, with 5 bases in the middle.

J is TRBJ2-7 and V is TRBV9, with 8 bases identical to TRBD1. The length of the CDR3 is 14 residues. V was pared by 2 bases and J by 2 bases, with 3 bases of the junction left unmatched. From germline, CDR1 is SGDLS and CDR2 YYNGEE. CDR3 region: CASSVGTGPYEQYF. Here the CDR3 DNA reads TGTGCCAGCAGCGTCGGGACAGGACCCTACGAGCAGTACTTC.

The genes are TRBV18 and TRBJ2-3, with 9 nucleotides matching TRBD2. Germline V gives CDR1 KGHSH, CDR2 LQKENI. CDR3 length: 16 amino acids. Losses at the gene ends were 2 bases for V and 5 bases for J; bases not matched to a gene: 8. This chain's CDR3 is CASSPALAGRVDTQYF. The CDR3 DNA reads TGTGCCAGCTCACCAGCTCTAGCGGGAAGGGTAGATACGCAGTATTTT.

V gene TRBV27 combines with J gene TRBJ2-2; 11 bases are shared with TRBD2. This CDR3 comprises 20 residues. V shed 3 bases and J 5 bases; nucleotides not matched to a gene: 17. Germline V CDR1 and CDR2: MNHEY, SMNVEV (reference sequence). The CDR3, as DNA: TGTGCCAGCAGTTTCGGGCGGATAGCGGGAGGGCCTGGGCGGACCGGGGAGCTGTTTTTT. It specifies CASSFGRIAGGPGRTGELFF.

The chain carries TRBV14 and TRBJ1-2; TRBD1 aligns across 7 bases. After removal of 4 bases from V and 4 bases from J, the junction contained 3 bases not matched to a gene. The V gene's germline CDR1 is SGHDN and CDR2 FVKESK. There are 13 residues in the CDR3. The CDR3 bases are TGTGCCAGCAGCCCGGGGACAGCCTATGGCTACACCTTC. It encodes CASSPGTAYGYTF.

The rearrangement uses TRBV6-1 and TRBJ2-5; tentatively, D is TRBD1 (5 bases). V lost 3 bases and J 2 bases, leaving 10 bases between the germline ends. Germline loops: CDR1 MNHNS, CDR2 SASEGT. This CDR3 is 14 amino acids long. CDR3 protein: CASSDWTPQETQYF. Here the CDR3 DNA reads TGTGCCAGCAGTGACTGGACACCTCAAGAGACCCAGTACTTC.

V is TRBV19 and J is TRBJ1-4; D ambiguous. The CDR3 spans 15 residues. V was clipped by 0 bases and J by 5 bases, with 10 bases between them. Germline V CDR1 and CDR2: LNHDA, SQIVND (reference sequence). The chain's CDR3 is CASSIDWRGNEKLFF. The DNA for the CDR3 is TGTGCCAGTAGTATAGATTGGCGGGGAAATGAAAAACTGTTTTTT.